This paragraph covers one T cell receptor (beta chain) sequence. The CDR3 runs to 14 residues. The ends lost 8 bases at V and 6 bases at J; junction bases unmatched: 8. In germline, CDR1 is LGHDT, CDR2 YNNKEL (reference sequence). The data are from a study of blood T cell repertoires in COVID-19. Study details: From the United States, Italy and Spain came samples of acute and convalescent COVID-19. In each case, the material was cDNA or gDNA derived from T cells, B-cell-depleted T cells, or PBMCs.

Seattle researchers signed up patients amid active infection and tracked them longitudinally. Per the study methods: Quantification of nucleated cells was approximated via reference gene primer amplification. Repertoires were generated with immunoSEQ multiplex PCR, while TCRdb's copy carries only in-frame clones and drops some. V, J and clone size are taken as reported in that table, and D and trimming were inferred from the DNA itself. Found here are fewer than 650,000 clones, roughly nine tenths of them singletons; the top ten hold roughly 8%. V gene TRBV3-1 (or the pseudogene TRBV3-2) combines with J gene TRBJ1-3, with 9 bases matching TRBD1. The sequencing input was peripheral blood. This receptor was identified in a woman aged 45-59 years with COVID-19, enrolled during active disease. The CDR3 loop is CASSRDREANTIYF. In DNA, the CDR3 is TGTGCCAGCTCCCGGGACAGGGAAGCAAACACCATATATTTT.